Described below is a single T cell receptor (beta chain) sequence and its context. As yet, its antigen is unknown. A read error may account for a junction end that differs from germline. The sample belongs to a study of T-cell reconstitution after alpha-beta-depleted transplantation in children. Using unique molecular identifiers, the investigators prepared the TCRbeta library. TCRdb independently ran MiXCR on the PCR reads; one entry per CDR3 protein. The sample contains 450,000 to 600,000 distinct CDR3 sequences, 10% to 15% of which appear only once. Findings and caveats of the study: Surviving thymic progenitors and recipient T cells were the source of high TCRbeta diversity at day 60 in some patients. After one year, T-cell counts and TCRbeta diversity mostly came from new T cells. Reports say that about two months after transplant, the alpha-beta T cells came out of several hundred graft clones that had expanded.

Here the sequenced sample was PBMCs, mostly from graft donor cells, taken 360 days after TCRalphabeta/CD19-depleted stem cell transplant. This clonotype was sampled from a male patient younger than 18 who had a stem cell transplant for acute myeloid leukemia, so the T cells may come from the graft donor.

The CDR3 here is CASSLMGLDEQFF. The CDR3 DNA follows: TGTGCCAGCAGCTTGATGGGTTTAGATGAACAGTTCTTC. The chain links TRBV5-8 to TRBJ2-1, with D unresolved. The CDR3 runs to 13 residues. The V gene's germline CDR1 is SGHTS and CDR2 YDEGEE.